The sequence of this T cell receptor (beta chain) was determined in a study of beta chain bispecific antibodies for T cell cancers. On the study more broadly: Surviving healthy donor T cells from leukemia-line and bispecific antibody cocultures were TRBV-sequenced for family depletion.

This clonotype was recorded many times. The target antigen is unknown. Broader study findings: The leukemia cells, rather than normal T cells, gave most of the targeted TRBV signal. The TRBV12-3 share of total TRBV signal fell more than 97% after anti-TRBV12 rather than anti-CD19 exposure. Anti-TRBV5-5 antibody staining may include highly similar TRBV5-6 cells.

The V end was cut by 1 base, the J end by 0 bases, with 10 bases between. Germline CDR1 SGHRS, CDR2 YFSETQ. The CDR3 consists of 15 residues. Either OKT3 anti-CD3 antibody or CD3/CD28 beads expanded T cells from blood mononuclear cells over roughly three days. Normal T cells cocultured with Jurkat cells and anti-TRBV12 bispecific. One entry per CDR3 protein, called by TCRdb with MiXCR from the 5' RACE reads. The sample includes 20,000 to 25,000 distinct CDR3 sequences, 2% to 2.5% of them seen just once. This receptor was taken from a human donor in good health. Some clones in this sample may be carry-over from other donors' samples. The rearrangement uses TRBV5-1 and TRBJ2-5, with D maybe TRBD2 (6 bases). Specimen: healthy donor T cells cultured with leukemia cells, collected from a culture containing a bispecific antibody targeting TCR Vbeta12. CDR3 nucleotide sequence: TGCGCCAGCAGCTTGTCCCCGGGGGACCAAGAGACCCAGTACTTC. Its protein product is CASSLSPGDQETQYF. Variable domain in full (rest from reference TRBV5-1 and TRBJ2-5): KAGVTQTPRYLIKTRGQQVTLSCSPISGHRSVSWYQQTPGQGLQFLFEYFSETQRNKGNFPGRFSGRQFSNSRSEMNVSTLELGDSALYLCASSLSPGDQETQYFGPGTRLLVL.